This T cell receptor beta chain was captured in a study of shared clonotypes between healthy human individuals. Findings and caveats of the study: On the whole, naive subsets had larger estimated richness than memory subsets had.

Sequencing was performed with immunoSEQ multiplex PCR; in TCRdb, only in-frame clones are kept and a portion is missing. The table has 1,400,000 or so clones, 98% to 99% seen once. Germline loops: CDR1 SGHTA, CDR2 FQGNSA. The length of the CDR3 is 14 residues. V was shortened by 1 base and J by 6 bases, with 10 bases between the two germline ends. Naive CD4+ cells were CD45RA-selected; the remaining cells were memory. A remark on this clone: Its antigen remains unidentified.

The chain uses TRBV7-2 and TRBJ2-1; no definite D call. Source material: naive CD4+ T cells sorted from blood. Subset reported: CD45RA+ positively selected. The TCR was taken from a man aged 30 to 45 in good health. The CDR3 DNA reads as TGTGCCAGCAGCTTAGAGGGCCTTAGCAATGAGCAGTTCTTC. It encodes CASSLEGLSNEQFF.